Only one count was recorded for the clone carrying this TCR beta chain. These data are taken from a study of blood T cell repertoires in COVID-19. The overall study: Some COVID-19 samples were acute and others convalescent; all came from the United States, Italy and Spain. The cDNA or gDNA used as material had been derived from T cells, B-cell-depleted T cells, or PBMCs.

In the original workflow: Estimated nucleated cell counts came from reference gene primer amplification. Using immunoSEQ multiplex PCR, the repertoire was profiled, and TCRdb retains in-frame clones only, with some absent. V and J calls plus clone size are reproduced from that table; the DNA served to infer D and trimming. The sample has under 300,000 clones; around 86% are singletons. Sequenced material: peripheral blood. The clonotype comes from a man older than 75 with acute or convalescent COVID-19.

CDR3 DNA sequence: TGTGCCAGCAGCTTCACAGGGATGGGAAGCGGCAGGGAGACCCAGTACTTC. This encodes CASSFTGMGSGRETQYF. This rearrangement joins TRBV7-2 to TRBJ2-5, with D possibly being TRBD1 (6 bases). The CDR3 totals 17 residues. Germline CDR1 and CDR2: SGHTA and FQGNSA. V dropped 3 bases and J dropped 5 bases, with 22 bases sitting between them.